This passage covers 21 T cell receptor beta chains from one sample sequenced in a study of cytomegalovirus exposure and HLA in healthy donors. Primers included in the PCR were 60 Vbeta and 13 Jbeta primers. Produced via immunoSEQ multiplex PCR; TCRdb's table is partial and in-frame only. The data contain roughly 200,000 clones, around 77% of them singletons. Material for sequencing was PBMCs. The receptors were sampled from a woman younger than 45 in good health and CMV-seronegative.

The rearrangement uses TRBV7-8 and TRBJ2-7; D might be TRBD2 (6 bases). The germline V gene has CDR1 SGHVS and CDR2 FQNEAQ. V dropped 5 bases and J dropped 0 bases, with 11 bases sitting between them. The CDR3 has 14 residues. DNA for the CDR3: TGTGCCAGCAGCAAAGGAGGGGTCTCCTACGAGCAGTACTTC. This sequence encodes CASSKGGVSYEQYF. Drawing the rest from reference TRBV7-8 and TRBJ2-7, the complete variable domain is GAGVSQSPRYKVAKRGQDVALRCDPISGHVSLFWYQQALGQGPEFLTYFQNEAQLDKSGLPSDRFFAERPEGSVSTLKIQRTQQEDSAVYLCASSKGGVSYEQYFGPGTRLTVT.

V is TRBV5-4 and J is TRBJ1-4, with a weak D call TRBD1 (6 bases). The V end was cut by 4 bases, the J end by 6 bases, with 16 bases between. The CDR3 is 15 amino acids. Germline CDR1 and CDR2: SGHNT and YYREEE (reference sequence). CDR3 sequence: CASSHRVFGDEKLFF. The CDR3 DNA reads TGTGCCAGCAGCCACAGGGTATTCGGGGATGAAAAACTGTTTTTT.

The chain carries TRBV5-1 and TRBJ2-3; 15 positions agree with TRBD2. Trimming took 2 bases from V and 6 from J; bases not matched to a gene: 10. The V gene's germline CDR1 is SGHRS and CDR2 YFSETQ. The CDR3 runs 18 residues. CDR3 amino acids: CASSFGLAGGLSGDTQYF. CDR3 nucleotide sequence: TGCGCCAGCAGCTTTGGACTAGCGGGAGGGCTTTCGGGCGATACGCAGTATTTT.

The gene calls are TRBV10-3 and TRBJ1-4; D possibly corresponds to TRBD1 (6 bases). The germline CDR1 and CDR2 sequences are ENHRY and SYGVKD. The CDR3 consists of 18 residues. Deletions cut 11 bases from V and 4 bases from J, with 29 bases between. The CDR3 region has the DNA TGTGCCCCCAGCGTAGGTTCTCGGGAGGGGGAGATTAATGAAAAACTGTTTTTT. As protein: CAPSVGSREGEINEKLFF.

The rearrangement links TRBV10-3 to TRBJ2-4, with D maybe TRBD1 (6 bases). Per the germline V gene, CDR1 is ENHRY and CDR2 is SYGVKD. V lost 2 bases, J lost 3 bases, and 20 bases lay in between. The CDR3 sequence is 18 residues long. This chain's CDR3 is CAISEPSGTYSGKNIQYF. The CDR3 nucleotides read TGTGCCATCAGTGAGCCCTCCGGGACATACTCGGGCAAAAACATTCAGTACTTC.

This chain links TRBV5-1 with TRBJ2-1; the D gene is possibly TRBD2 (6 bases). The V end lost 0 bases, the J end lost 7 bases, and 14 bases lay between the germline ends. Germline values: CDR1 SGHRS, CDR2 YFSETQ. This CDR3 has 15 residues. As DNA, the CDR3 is TGCGCCAGCAGCTTGGTAGGCGGGGTTGGGAATGAGCAGTTCTTC. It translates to CASSLVGGVGNEQFF.

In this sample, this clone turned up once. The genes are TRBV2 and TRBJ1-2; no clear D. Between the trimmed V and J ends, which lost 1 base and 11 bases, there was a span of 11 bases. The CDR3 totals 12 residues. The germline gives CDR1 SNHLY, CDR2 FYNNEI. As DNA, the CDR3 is TGTGCCAGCAGTGAAGGGTGGGGAGTTTACACCTTC. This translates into CASSEGWGVYTF.

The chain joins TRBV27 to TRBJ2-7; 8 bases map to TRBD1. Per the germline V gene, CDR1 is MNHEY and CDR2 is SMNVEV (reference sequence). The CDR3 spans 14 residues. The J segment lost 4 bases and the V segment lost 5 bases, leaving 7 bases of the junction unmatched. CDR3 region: CASSLRQGRYEQYF. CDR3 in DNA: TGTGCCAGCAGTCTCCGACAGGGGCGGTACGAGCAGTACTTC.

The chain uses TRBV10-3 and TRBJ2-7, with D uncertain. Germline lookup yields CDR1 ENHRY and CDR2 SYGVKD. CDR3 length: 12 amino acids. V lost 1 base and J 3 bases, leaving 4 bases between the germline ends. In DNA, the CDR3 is TGTGCCATCAGTGAGTTCGTCTACGAGCAGTACTTC. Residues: CAISEFVYEQYF.

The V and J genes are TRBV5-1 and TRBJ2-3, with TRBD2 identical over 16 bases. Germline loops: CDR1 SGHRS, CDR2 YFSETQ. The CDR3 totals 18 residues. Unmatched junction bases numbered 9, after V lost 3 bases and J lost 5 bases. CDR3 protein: CASSSGLAGGSRGDTQYF. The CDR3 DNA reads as TGCGCCAGCAGCTCGGGACTAGCGGGGGGGTCCCGCGGAGATACGCAGTATTTT.

The CDR3 bases are TGCGCCAGCAGTAGAAACAGGGGGTCCACAGATACGCAGTATTTT. Residues: CASSRNRGSTDTQYF. The V call is TRBV5-1, the J call TRBJ2-3; 8 nucleotides agree with TRBD1. Trimming cost V 5 bases and J 2 bases; bases outside gene matches: 7. From germline, CDR1 is SGHRS and CDR2 YFSETQ. The CDR3 spans 15 residues.

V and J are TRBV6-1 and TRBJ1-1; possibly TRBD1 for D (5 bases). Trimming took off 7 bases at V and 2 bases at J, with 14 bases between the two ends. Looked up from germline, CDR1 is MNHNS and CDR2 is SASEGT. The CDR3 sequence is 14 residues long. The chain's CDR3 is CASTDWGVNTEAFF. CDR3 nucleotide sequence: TGTGCCAGCACGGACTGGGGGGTTAACACTGAAGCTTTCTTT.

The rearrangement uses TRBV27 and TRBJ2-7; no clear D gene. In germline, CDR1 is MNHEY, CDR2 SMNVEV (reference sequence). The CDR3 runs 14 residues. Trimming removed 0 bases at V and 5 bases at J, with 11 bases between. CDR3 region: CASSLSFPRNEQYF. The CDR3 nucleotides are TGTGCCAGCAGTTTATCGTTTCCGAGAAACGAGCAGTACTTC.

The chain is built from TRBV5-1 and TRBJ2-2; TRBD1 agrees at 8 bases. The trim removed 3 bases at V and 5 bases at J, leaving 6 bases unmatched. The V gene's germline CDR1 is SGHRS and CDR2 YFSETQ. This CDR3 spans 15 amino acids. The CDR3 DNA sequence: TGCGCCAGCAGCTACGGACAGGGTATTACCGGGGAGCTGTTTTTT. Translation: CASSYGQGITGELFF.

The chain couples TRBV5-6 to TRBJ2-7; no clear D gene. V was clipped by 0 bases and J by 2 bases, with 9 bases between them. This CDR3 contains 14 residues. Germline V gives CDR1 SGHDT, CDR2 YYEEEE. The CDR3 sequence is CASSLELAPYEQYF. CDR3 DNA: TGTGCCAGCAGCTTGGAATTAGCCCCCTACGAGCAGTACTTC.

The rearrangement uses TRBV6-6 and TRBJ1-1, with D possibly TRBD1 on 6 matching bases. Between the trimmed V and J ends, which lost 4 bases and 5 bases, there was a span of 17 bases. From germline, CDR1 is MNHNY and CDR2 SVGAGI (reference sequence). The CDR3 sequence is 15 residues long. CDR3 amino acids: CASSLIRQVGTEAFF. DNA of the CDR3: TGTGCCAGCAGTTTAATTCGACAGGTTGGAACTGAAGCTTTCTTT.

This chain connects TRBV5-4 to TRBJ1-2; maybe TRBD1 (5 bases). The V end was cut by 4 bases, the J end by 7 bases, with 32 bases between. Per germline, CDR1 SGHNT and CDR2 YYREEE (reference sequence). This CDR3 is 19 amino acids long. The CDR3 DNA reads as TGTGCCAGCAGCCGCCGGGCGGTTCAGGGTGGTAGGGAGGTTCGTGGCTACACCTTC. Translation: CASSRRAVQGGREVRGYTF. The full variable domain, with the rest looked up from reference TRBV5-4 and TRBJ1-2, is ETGVTQSPTHLIKTRGQQVTLRCSSQSGHNTVSWYQQALGQGPQFIFQYYREEENGRGNFPPRFSGLQFPNYSSELNVNALELDDSALYLCASSRRAVQGGREVRGYTFGSGTRLTVV.

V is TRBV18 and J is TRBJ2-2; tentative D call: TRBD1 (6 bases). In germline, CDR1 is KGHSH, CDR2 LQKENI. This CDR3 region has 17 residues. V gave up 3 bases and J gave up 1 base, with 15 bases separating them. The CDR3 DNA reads TGTGCCAGCTCACCGATTACCTGGACAGTGAACACCGGGGAGCTGTTTTTT. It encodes CASSPITWTVNTGELFF.

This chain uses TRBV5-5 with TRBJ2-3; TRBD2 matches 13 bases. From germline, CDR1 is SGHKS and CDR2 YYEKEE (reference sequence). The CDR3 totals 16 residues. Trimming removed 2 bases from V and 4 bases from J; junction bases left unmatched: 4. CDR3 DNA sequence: TGTGCCAGCAGCTTCTGGACTAGCGGGAGCGCAGATACGCAGTATTTT. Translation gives CASSFWTSGSADTQYF. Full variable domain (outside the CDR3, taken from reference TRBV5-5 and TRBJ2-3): DAGVTQSPTHLIKTRGQQVTLRCSPISGHKSVSWYQQVLGQGPQFIFQYYEKEERGRGNFPDRFSARQFPNYSSELNVNALLLGDSALYLCASSFWTSGSADTQYFGPGTRLTVL.

CDR3 sequence: CASSSREGTYEQYF. CDR3 sequence (DNA): TGTGCCAGCAGTTCCCGGGAGGGCACCTACGAGCAGTACTTC. V usage is TRBV27 and J usage is TRBJ2-7, with TRBD2 matching over 8 bases. CDR1 and CDR2 from the germline V gene are MNHEY and SMNVEV (reference sequence). V gave up 4 bases and J gave up 2 bases; unmatched junction bases: 4. The CDR3 totals 14 residues.

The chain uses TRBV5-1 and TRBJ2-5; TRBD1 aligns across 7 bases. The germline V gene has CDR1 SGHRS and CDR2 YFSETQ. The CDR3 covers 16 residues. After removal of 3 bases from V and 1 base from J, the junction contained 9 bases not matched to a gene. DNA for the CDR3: TGCGCCAGCAGCTCCGGGACAGCGTCCGGCCAAGAGACCCAGTACTTC. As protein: CASSSGTASGQETQYF.